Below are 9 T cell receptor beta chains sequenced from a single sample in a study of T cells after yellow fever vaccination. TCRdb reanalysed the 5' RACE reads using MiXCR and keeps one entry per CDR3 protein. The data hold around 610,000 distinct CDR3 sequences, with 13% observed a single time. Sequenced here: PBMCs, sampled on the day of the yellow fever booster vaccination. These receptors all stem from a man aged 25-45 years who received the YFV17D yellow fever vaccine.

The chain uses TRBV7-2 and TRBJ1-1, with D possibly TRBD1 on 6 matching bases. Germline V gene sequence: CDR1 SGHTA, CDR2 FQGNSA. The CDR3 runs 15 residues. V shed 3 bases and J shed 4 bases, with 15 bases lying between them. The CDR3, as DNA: TGTGCCAGCAGCTTGCTAGGGGGAAATGGCACTGAAGCTTTCTTT. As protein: CASSLLGGNGTEAFF.

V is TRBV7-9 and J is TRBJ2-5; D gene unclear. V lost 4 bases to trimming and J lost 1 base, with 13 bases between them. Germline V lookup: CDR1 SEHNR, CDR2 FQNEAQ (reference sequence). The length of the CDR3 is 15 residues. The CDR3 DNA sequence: TGTGCCAGCAGCTCCGATACATCAGCCCAAGAGACCCAGTACTTC. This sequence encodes CASSSDTSAQETQYF.

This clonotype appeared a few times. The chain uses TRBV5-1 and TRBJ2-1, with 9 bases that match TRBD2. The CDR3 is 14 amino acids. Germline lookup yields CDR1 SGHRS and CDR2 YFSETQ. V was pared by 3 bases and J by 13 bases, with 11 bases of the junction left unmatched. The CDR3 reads CASSSPDLAGLQFF. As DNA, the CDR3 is TGCGCCAGCAGCTCGCCCGATCTAGCGGGACTTCAGTTCTTC.

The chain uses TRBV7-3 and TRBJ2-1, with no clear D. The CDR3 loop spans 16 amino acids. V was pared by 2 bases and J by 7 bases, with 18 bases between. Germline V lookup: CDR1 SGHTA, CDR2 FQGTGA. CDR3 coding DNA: TGTGCCAGCAGCTTAGTGATTACGGAAGTTAGTAATGAGCAGTTCTTC. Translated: CASSLVITEVSNEQFF.

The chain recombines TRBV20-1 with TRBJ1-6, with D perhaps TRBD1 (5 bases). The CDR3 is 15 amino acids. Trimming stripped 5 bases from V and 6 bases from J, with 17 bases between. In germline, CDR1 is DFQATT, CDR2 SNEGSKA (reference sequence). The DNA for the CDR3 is TGCAGTGCTTGGGACGCAACTGATATTAATTCACCCCTCCACTTT. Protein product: CSAWDATDINSPLHF.

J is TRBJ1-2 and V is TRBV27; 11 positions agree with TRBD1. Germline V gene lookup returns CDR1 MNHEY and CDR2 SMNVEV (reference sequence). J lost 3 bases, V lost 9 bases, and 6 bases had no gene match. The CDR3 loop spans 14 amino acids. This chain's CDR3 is CASKGQGDYYGYTF. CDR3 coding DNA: TGTGCCAGTAAGGGACAGGGGGACTACTATGGCTACACCTTC.

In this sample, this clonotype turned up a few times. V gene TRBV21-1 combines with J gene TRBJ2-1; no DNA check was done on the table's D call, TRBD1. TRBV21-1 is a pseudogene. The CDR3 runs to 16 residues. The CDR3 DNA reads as TGTGCCAGCAGCAAAGCAACCGGGACAACCTACAATGAGCAGTTCTTC. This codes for CASSKATGTTYNEQFF.

In DNA form, the CDR3 reads TGTGCCAGCAGCAAAGTAAACAGGGGGCGCTCTTTGAGCTCAGTCGAGCAGTTCTTC. Translated: CASSKVNRGRSLSSVEQFF. The chain joins TRBV21-1 to TRBJ2-1; TRBD1, as called in the table, went unchecked against the DNA. TRBV21-1 is a recognized pseudogene. The CDR3 totals 19 residues.

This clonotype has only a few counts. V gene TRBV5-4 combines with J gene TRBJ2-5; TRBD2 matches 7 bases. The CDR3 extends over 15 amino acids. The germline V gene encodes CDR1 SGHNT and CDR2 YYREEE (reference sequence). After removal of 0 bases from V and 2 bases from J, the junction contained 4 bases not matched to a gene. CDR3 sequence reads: CASSLAASGQETQYF. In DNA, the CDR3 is TGTGCCAGCAGCTTGGCGGCTAGCGGTCAAGAGACCCAGTACTTC.